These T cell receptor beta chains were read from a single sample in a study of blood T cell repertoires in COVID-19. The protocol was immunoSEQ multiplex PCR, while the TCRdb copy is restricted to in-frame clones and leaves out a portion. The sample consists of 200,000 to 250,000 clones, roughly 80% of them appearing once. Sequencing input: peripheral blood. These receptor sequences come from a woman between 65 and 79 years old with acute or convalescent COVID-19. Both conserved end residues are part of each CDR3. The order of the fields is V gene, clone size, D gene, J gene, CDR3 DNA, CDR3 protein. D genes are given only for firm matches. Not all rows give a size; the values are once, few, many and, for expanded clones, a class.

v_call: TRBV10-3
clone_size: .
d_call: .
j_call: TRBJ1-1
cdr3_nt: TGTGCCATCAGTAGCGGGGGGCAGAACACTGAAGCTTTCTTT
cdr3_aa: CAISSGGQNTEAFF

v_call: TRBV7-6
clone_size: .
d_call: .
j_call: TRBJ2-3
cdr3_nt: TGTGCCAGCAGCCCTGCTAGGAAAGCCACAGATACGCAGTATTTT
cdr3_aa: CASSPARKATDTQYF

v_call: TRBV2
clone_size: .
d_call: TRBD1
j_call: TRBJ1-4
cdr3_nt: TGTGCCAGCAGTGAAGCGGGACAGTCCGAAAAACTGTTTTTT
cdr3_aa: CASSEAGQSEKLFF

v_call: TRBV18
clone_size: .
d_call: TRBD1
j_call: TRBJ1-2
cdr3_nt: TGTGCCAGCTCACTCGACAGGGAATCCGGCTACACCTTC
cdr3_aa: CASSLDRESGYTF

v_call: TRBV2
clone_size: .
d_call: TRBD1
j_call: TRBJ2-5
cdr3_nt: TGTGCCAGCGGACGGGACAGAACCCAAGAGACCCAGTACTTC
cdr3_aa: CASGRDRTQETQYF

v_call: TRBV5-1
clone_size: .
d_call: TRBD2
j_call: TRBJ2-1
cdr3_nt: TGCGCCAGCAGCTCTAGCGGGAACTCCTACAATGAGCAGTTCTTC
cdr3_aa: CASSSSGNSYNEQFF

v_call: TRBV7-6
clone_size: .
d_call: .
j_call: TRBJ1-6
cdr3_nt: TGTGCCAGCAGCGCCAGCGATTCACCCCTCCACTTT
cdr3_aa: CASSASDSPLHF

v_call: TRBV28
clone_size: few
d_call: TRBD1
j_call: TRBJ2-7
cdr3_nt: TGTGCCAGCAGTTCGCCGACAGGGAATAGACTCGAGCAGTACTTC
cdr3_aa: CASSSPTGNRLEQYF

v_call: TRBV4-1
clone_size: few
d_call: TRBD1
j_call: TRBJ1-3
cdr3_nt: TGCGCCAGCAGCCGTGACAGGGCTGGAAACACCATATATTTT
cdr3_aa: CASSRDRAGNTIYF

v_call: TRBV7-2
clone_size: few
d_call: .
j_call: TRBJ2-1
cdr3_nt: TGTGCCAGCAGCTCATGGATTACGGGTGAGCAGTTCTTC
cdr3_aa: CASSSWITGEQFF

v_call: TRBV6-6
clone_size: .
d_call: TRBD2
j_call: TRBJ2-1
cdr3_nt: TGTGCCAGCAGTCACCCCCGGTTCGGAGTGGCGGGAGTTAAGGTGGTTGAGCAGTTCTTC
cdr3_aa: CASSHPRFGVAGVKVVEQFF

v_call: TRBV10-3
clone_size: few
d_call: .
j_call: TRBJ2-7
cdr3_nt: TGTGCCATCAGTGAATTCGGACAGACCACCTACGAGCAGTACTTC
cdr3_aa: CAISEFGQTTYEQYF

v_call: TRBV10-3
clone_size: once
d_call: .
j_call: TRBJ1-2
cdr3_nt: TGTGCCATCAGTGCGACAGGAAATGGCTACACCTTC
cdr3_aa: CAISATGNGYTF

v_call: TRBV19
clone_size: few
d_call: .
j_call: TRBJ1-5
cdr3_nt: TGTGCCAGTAGTATAGGGGGCGGCTCCTTAGGGGATCAGCCCCAGCATTTT
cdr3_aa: CASSIGGGSLGDQPQHF

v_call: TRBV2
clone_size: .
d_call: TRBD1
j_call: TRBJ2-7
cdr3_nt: TGTGCCAGCAGTTCAGGGGGCGACCAGTACTTC
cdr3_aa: CASSSGGDQYF

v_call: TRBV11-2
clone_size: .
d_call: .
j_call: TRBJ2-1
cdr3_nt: TGTGCCAGCAGCTTAGTAGCGAAAGTGTCCTACAATGAGCAGTTCTTC
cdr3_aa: CASSLVAKVSYNEQFF

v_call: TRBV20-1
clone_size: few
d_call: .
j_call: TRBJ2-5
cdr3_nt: TGCAGTTCCAGGGTGGAGGAGACCCAGTACTTC
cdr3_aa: CSSRVEETQYF

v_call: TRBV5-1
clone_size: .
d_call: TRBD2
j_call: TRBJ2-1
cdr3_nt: TGCGCCAGCAGCGTCGCCCCTAGCGGGAGGTCGGATGAGCAGTTCTTC
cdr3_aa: CASSVAPSGRSDEQFF

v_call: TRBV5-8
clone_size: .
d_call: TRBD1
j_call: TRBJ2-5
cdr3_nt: TGTGCCAGCAGCTTGACCGGGACAGCCCTTGAGACCCAGTACTTC
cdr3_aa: CASSLTGTALETQYF

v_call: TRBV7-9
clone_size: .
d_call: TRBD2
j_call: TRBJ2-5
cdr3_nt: TGTGCCAGCACCCCCGGGGGGGGGAAACAAGAGACCCAGTACTTC
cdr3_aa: CASTPGGGKQETQYF

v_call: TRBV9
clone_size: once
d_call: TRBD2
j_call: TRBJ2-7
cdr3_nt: TGTGCCAGCAGCCCCGGACTAGCAGACGTCTACGAGCAGTACTTC
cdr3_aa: CASSPGLADVYEQYF

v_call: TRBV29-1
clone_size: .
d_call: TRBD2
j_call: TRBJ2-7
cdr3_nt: TGCAGCGTTGAACTAGCGGGAACCTACGAGCAGTACTTC
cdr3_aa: CSVELAGTYEQYF

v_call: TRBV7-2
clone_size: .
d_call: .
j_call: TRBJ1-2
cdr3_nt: TGTGCCAGCAGCTTACCGGGGGGCTTCTATGGCTACACCTTC
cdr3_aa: CASSLPGGFYGYTF

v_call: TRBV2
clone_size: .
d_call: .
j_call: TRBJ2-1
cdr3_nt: TGTGCCAGCATAGAGTTCATGAGGAGCTCCTACAATGAGCAGTTCTTC
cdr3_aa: CASIEFMRSSYNEQFF

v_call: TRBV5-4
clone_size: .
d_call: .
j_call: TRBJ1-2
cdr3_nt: TGTGCCAGCAGCCCAGACAGGTTTCCCGGCTACACCTTC
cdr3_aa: CASSPDRFPGYTF

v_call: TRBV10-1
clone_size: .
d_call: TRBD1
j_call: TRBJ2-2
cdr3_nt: TGCGCCAGCACGGACCCAGGGGGCCTCCCAAAGAACACCGGGGAGCTGTTTTTT
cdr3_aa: CASTDPGGLPKNTGELFF

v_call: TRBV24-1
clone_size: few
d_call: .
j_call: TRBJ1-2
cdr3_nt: TGTGCCACCAGTGATTCCGGGAAGGACAACTATGGCTACACCTTC
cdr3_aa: CATSDSGKDNYGYTF